This T cell receptor beta chain comes out of a study of blood T cell repertoires in COVID-19. Across the study: Samples taken during acute and convalescent COVID-19 were collected in the United States, Italy and Spain. T cells, B-cell-depleted T cells, or PBMCs provided the cDNA or gDNA that served as material.

Germline assignment: CDR1 SGDLS and CDR2 YYNGEE. This CDR3 comprises 16 residues. V lost 1 base and J 0 bases, leaving 11 bases between the germline ends. In the original analysis: Amplifying reference gene primers gave estimates of nucleated cell counts. Method: immunoSEQ multiplex PCR; TCRdb's copy keeps in-frame clones and lacks some. V and J calls and clone size come straight from that table; D and trimming were deduced from the DNA. The sample has 40,000 to 50,000 clones, 81% seen once. The TCR originated in a man aged 35-49 years with active or convalescent COVID-19. The sample consisted of peripheral blood. V usage is TRBV9 and J usage is TRBJ2-1, with a tentative D call TRBD2 (6 bases). CDR3 DNA: TGTGCCAGCAGCGTAAATGTGGGGGGCTCCTACAATGAGCAGTTCTTC. It encodes CASSVNVGGSYNEQFF.